One sample yielded the 17 T cell receptor beta chains listed below, sequenced in a study of PD-L1 blockade in urothelial cancer. The time point denotes: pretreatment peripheral blood. The table came from immunoSEQ multiplex PCR; TCRdb's copy has only in-frame clones and leaves some out. This sample has about 37,000 clones; about 87% occur once, and the top ten carry approximately 14%. Here the sequenced sample was PBMCs, taken around atezolizumab (anti-PD-L1) treatment. The receptors come from a man aged 60-69 years with urothelial cancer.

This sequence joins TRBV7-2 and TRBJ2-7, with 14 nucleotides matching TRBD2. From germline, CDR1 is SGHTA and CDR2 FQGNSA. The CDR3 consists of 16 residues. After removal of 2 bases from V and 5 bases from J, the junction contained 5 bases not matched to a gene. CDR3 residues: CASSLRGLAGVNEQYF. The CDR3 DNA follows: TGTGCCAGCAGCTTAAGGGGACTAGCGGGAGTTAACGAGCAGTACTTC. The full variable domain, its missing parts supplied by reference TRBV7-2 and TRBJ2-7, is GAGVSQSPSNKVTEKGKDVELRCDPISGHTALYWYRQSLGQGLEFLIYFQGNSAPDKSGLPSDRFSAERTGGSVSTLTIQRTQQEDSAVYLCASSLRGLAGVNEQYFGPGTRLTVT.

The chain recombines TRBV6-5 with TRBJ1-4; D is uncertain. Trimming took 2 bases from V and 5 from J, leaving 12 bases between them. CDR3 length: 15 residues. The germline V gene has CDR1 MNHEY and CDR2 SVGAGI. The CDR3: CASSYRRGTNEKLFF. The CDR3 nucleotides read TGTGCCAGCAGTTACCGCAGAGGAACCAATGAAAAACTGTTTTTT.

J is TRBJ2-5 and V is TRBV11-1; D may be TRBD1 (6 bases). The CDR3 totals 15 residues. Trimming took 5 bases from V and 5 from J, leaving 18 bases between them. The germline V gene has CDR1 SGHAT and CDR2 FQDESV (reference sequence). The CDR3 DNA reads TGTGCCAGCAGCACAAGTCCCAGGGGTGGTGAGACCCAGTACTTC. Its translation: CASSTSPRGGETQYF. The whole variable domain, filled in from reference TRBV11-1 and TRBJ2-5, reads EAEVAQSPRYKITEKSQAVAFWCDPISGHATLYWYRQILGQGPELLVQFQDESVVDDSQLPKDRFSAERLKGVDSTLKIQPAELGDSAMYLCASSTSPRGGETQYFGPGTRLLVL.

The V and J genes are TRBV5-6 and TRBJ2-5; TRBD2 aligns across 15 bases. Germline V gene data show CDR1 as SGHDT and CDR2 as YYEEEE. The CDR3 contains 16 residues. V dropped 3 bases and J dropped 3; count of bases not matched to a gene: 3. CDR3 in DNA: TGTGCCAGCAGCTCCTGGACTAGCGGGAGGGAAGAGACCCAGTACTTC. Protein sequence: CASSSWTSGREETQYF.

The rearrangement uses TRBV5-4 and TRBJ1-4; no definite D call. This CDR3 spans 13 amino acids. V dropped 0 bases and J dropped 4 bases, with 4 bases sitting between them. CDR1 is SGHNT, CDR2 YYREEE, per germline (reference sequence). CDR3 DNA: TGTGCCAGCAGCTTGGTCAATAATGAAAAACTGTTTTTT. Encoded protein: CASSLVNNEKLFF.

The rearrangement joins TRBV5-1 to TRBJ1-4; the D is unclear. The germline V gene has CDR1 SGHRS and CDR2 YFSETQ. The CDR3 runs 13 residues. V dropped 5 bases and J dropped 0 bases, with 5 bases sitting between them. DNA for the CDR3: TGCGCCAGCAGACAGTCAACTAATGAAAAACTGTTTTTT. Translating it yields CASRQSTNEKLFF. The variable domain in full, completed from reference TRBV5-1 and TRBJ1-4, reads KAGVTQTPRYLIKTRGQQVTLSCSPISGHRSVSWYQQTPGQGLQFLFEYFSETQRNKGNFPGRFSGRQFSNSRSEMNVSTLELGDSALYLCASRQSTNEKLFFGSGTQLSVL.

The J gene is TRBJ2-3, the V gene TRBV14; a possible D gene is TRBD1 (5 bases). The length of the CDR3 is 12 residues. The germline V gene encodes CDR1 SGHDN and CDR2 FVKESK. The V end lost 4 bases, the J end lost 8 bases, and 10 bases lay between the germline ends. The DNA for the CDR3 is TGTGCCAGCAGCCCGCAGGGCGTTACGCAGTATTTT. Amino acid sequence: CASSPQGVTQYF.

The genes are TRBV9 and TRBJ2-3; TRBD2 agrees at 12 bases. Unmatched junction bases numbered 5, after V lost 0 bases and J lost 6 bases. The CDR3 runs 16 residues. Germline V gene data show CDR1 as SGDLS and CDR2 as YYNGEE. The CDR3 DNA sequence: TGTGCCAGCAGCGTAGTTGGGCTAGCGGGAGGGGATACGCAGTATTTT. It specifies CASSVVGLAGGDTQYF.

The gene calls are TRBV9 and TRBJ2-5; possible D gene TRBD2, 5 bases. Trimming took 0 bases from V and 5 from J, leaving 17 bases between them. The CDR3 is 16 amino acids. Germline V CDR1 and CDR2: SGDLS, YYNGEE. Here the CDR3 DNA reads TGTGCCAGCAGCGTAGGCGGCGTGGGAGCCGGGGAGACCCAGTACTTC. It specifies CASSVGGVGAGETQYF.

The chain recombines TRBV7-6 with TRBJ1-3; TRBD1 is a possible D gene (5 bases). The CDR3 covers 15 residues. The V gene's germline CDR1 is SGHVS and CDR2 FNYEAQ. Trimming stripped 5 bases from V and 4 bases from J, with 15 bases between. The CDR3 region is CASSPVAGVGNTIYF. The CDR3 region has the DNA TGTGCCAGCAGCCCGGTCGCGGGGGTAGGAAACACCATATATTTT.

This chain joins TRBV4-3 and TRBJ2-7; possible D gene TRBD2, 6 bases. The V and J ends lost 1 base and 1 base respectively, with 11 bases between them. Germline CDR1 and CDR2: LGHNA and YSLEER. The CDR3 covers 15 residues. CDR3 in amino acids: CASSQAPGASYEQYF. The CDR3 DNA reads as TGCGCCAGCAGCCAAGCCCCGGGAGCTTCCTACGAGCAGTACTTC.

The V and J genes are TRBV19 and TRBJ1-5; D may be TRBD1 (5 bases). CDR3 length: 16 residues. Germline CDR1 and CDR2: LNHDA and SQIVND (reference sequence). The V gene lost 5 bases and the J gene lost 5 bases, with 19 bases spanning the gap. DNA of the CDR3: TGTGCCAGTAGTGACTACAGGAGGGCGCAGGATCAGCCCCAGCATTTT. Translating it yields CASSDYRRAQDQPQHF.

This clone occurred a few times. The chain uses TRBV28 and TRBJ1-4; 7 nucleotides line up with TRBD1. The J segment lost 12 bases and the V segment lost 5 bases, leaving 3 bases of the junction unmatched. Germline V CDR1 and CDR2: MDHEN, SYDVKM. The CDR3 spans 11 residues. The CDR3 region has the DNA TGTGCCAGCAGTGGAACAGGGGAACTGTTTTTT. It specifies CASSGTGELFF.

The rearrangement links TRBV5-8 to TRBJ1-4; perhaps TRBD1 as D (6 bases). Trimming removed 3 bases at V and 7 bases at J, with 13 bases between. This CDR3 comprises 14 residues. Germline loops: CDR1 SGHTS, CDR2 YDEGEE. CDR3 sequence: CASSSQGGGEKLFF. The CDR3 region has the DNA TGTGCCAGCAGCTCACAGGGCGGGGGTGAAAAACTGTTTTTT.

A single count supports this clone. This chain links TRBV7-3 with TRBJ1-2; 7 bases agree with TRBD1. With V trimmed by 5 bases and J by 5 bases, 8 bases remained unmatched. The CDR3 has 14 residues. From germline, CDR1 is SGHTA and CDR2 FQGTGA. In DNA, the CDR3 is TGTGCCAGCAGCACCTACAGGGGAGGATATGGCTACACCTTC. Amino acid sequence: CASSTYRGGYGYTF.

The chain joins TRBV30 to TRBJ2-7, with 7 nucleotides matching TRBD1. The junction had 8 bases not matched to a gene; V was cut back by 2 bases and J by 4 bases. The CDR3 sequence is 14 residues long. Germline CDR1 reads GTSNPN; CDR2 reads SVGIG (reference sequence). In nucleotides, the CDR3 is TGTGCCTGGAGTCAGGGGGTCTTGGGGTACGAGCAGTACTTC. Its translation is CAWSQGVLGYEQYF.

This chain uses TRBV7-9 with TRBJ1-1; tentative D call: TRBD1 (5 bases). Trimming stripped 4 bases from V and 5 bases from J, with 17 bases between. This CDR3 spans 15 amino acids. Germline V gene sequence: CDR1 SEHNR, CDR2 FQNEAQ (reference sequence). CDR3 amino acids: CASSSGGDWATEAFF. The CDR3 bases are TGTGCCAGCAGCTCGGGAGGGGACTGGGCGACTGAAGCTTTCTTT.